This TCR beta chain stems from a study of T cell responses to AZD1222 COVID-19 vaccine. Repertoires were generated with immunoSEQ multiplex PCR, while TCRdb's copy carries only in-frame clones and drops some. Of roughly 180,000 clones in the sample, approximately 93% are singletons; the top ten hold less than 2%. The germline V gene has CDR1 MGHDK and CDR2 SYGVNS. The CDR3 contains 14 residues. Trimming removed 1 base at V and 9 bases at J, with 10 bases between. Study outcomes and limitations: Seropositive status at baseline applied to only a handful of AZD1222 recipients. Donor demographics were predominantly white British with a female majority; clonal diversity may be underestimated. Spike was spanned by vaccine-associated CD4 TCRs, which were dominant at 160-218 and 743-854.

Concerning this clone: No antigen is known for it.

This chain uses TRBV25-1 with TRBJ1-6; D is unresolved. Sequenced here: peripheral blood, sampled 28 days after the second AZD1222 dose. This TCR was recovered from an adult who received the AZD1222 COVID-19 vaccine. The CDR3 coding sequence is TGTGCCAGCAGTGAATTCGGGAATGGTTCACCCCTCCACTTT. Amino acid sequence: CASSEFGNGSPLHF.